This TCR beta chain originates from a study of OX40 agonist ivuxolimab in advanced cancers. Germline values: CDR1 SGHDT, CDR2 YYEEEE. V lost 0 bases, J lost 7 bases, and 8 bases lay in between. CDR3 size: 14 residues. Findings and limits, study-wide: Certain nonresponders additionally had low normalized T-cell clonal expansion.

To note about this clone: Its matching antigen is unknown. The CDR3 carries no conserved terminal phenylalanine or tryptophan, so it likely arises from a read error.

Sequencing used immunoSEQ multiplex PCR; TCRdb keeps in-frame clones, though not all of them. The table records tens of thousands of clones, roughly 91% of them present only once. The rearrangement uses TRBV5-6 and TRBJ1-6; a possible D gene is TRBD1 (5 bases). The clonotype originates from an adult with an advanced solid tumor such as melanoma, head and neck, liver or kidney cancer. Material: CD4+ or CD8+ T cells sorted from blood, obtained in a trial of the OX40 agonist ivuxolimab. The CDR3 nucleotides read TGTGCCAGCAGCTTGGAACGGGGGAATTCACCCCTCCACCTT. Its translation is CASSLERGNSPLHL.